These 2 T cell receptor beta chains originate from one sample sequenced in a study of cytomegalovirus exposure and HLA in healthy donors. Assay used: immunoSEQ multiplex PCR; TCRdb lists only in-frame clones, some missing. Of 100,000 to 150,000 clones in the sample, 89% were seen once. Material for sequencing was PBMCs. The receptors originated from a woman under 30 in good health and CMV-seronegative.

This clone appeared a single time. V is TRBV5-1 and J is TRBJ2-5; a weak D match, TRBD2 (6 bases). CDR3 length: 15 amino acids. With 1 base removed from V and 5 bases from J, the gap between germline ends came to 15 bases. Germline CDR1 SGHRS, CDR2 YFSETQ. CDR3 loop: CASSLSSGGRETQYF. In DNA, the CDR3 is TGCGCCAGCAGCTTGTCTTCCGGGGGTCGGGAGACCCAGTACTTC. The variable domain in full, completed from reference TRBV5-1 and TRBJ2-5, reads KAGVTQTPRYLIKTRGQQVTLSCSPISGHRSVSWYQQTPGQGLQFLFEYFSETQRNKGNFPGRFSGRQFSNSRSEMNVSTLELGDSALYLCASSLSSGGRETQYFGPGTRLLVL.

The rearrangement joins TRBV7-9 to TRBJ1-2, with TRBD1 matching 11 bases. The J segment lost 7 bases and the V segment lost 5 bases, leaving 9 bases of the junction unmatched. CDR1 and CDR2 from the germline V gene are SEHNR and FQNEAQ (reference sequence). CDR3 length equals 15 residues. DNA for the CDR3: TGTGCCAGCAGCCGTCCGGGACAGGGGGTCGCTGGCTACACCTTC. Translation: CASSRPGQGVAGYTF.